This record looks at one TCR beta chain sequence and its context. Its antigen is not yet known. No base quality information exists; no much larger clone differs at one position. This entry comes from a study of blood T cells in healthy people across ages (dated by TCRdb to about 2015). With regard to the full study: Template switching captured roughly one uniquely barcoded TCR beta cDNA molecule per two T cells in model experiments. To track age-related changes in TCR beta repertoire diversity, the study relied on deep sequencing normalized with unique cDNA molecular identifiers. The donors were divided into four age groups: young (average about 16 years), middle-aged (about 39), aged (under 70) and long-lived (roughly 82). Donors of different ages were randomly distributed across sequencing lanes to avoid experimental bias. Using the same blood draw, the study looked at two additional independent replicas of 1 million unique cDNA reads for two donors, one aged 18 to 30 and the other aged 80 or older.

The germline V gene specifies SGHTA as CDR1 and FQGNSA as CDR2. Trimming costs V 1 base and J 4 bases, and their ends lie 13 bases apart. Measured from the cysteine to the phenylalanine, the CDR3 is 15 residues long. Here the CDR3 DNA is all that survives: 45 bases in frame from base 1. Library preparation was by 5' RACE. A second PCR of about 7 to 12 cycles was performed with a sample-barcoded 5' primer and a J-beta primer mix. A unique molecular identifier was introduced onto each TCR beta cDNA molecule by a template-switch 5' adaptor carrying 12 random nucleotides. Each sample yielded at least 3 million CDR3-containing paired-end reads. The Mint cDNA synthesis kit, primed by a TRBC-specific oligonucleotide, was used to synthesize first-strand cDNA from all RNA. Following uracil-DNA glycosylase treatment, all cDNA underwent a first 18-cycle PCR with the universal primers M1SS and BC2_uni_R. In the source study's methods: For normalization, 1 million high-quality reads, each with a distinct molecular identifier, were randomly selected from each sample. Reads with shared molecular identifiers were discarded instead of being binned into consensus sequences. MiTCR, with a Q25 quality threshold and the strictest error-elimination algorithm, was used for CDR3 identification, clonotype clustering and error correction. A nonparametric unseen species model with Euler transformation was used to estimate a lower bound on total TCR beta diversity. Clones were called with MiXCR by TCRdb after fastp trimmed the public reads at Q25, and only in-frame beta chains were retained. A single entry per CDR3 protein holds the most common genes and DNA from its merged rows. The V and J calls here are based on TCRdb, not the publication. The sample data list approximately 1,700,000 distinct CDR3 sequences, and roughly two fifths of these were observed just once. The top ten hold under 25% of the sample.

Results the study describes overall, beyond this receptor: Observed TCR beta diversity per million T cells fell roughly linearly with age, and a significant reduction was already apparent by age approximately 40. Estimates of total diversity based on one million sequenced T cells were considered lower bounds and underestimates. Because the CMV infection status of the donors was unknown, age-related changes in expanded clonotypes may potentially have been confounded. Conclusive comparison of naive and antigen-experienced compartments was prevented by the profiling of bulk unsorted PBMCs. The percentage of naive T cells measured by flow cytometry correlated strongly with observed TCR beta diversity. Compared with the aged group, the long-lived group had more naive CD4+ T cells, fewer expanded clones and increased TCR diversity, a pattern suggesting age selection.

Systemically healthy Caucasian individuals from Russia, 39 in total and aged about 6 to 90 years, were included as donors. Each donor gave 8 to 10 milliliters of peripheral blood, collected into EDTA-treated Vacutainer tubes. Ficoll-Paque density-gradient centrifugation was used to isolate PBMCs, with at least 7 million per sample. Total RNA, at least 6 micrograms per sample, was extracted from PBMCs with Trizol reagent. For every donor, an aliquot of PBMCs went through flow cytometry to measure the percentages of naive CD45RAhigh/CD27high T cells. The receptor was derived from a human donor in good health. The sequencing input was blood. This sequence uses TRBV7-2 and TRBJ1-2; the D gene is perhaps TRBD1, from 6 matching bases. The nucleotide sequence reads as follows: TGTGCCAGCAGCTTAGGGAAGGACAGAACCTATGGCTACACCTTC. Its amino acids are CASSLGKDRTYGYTF.